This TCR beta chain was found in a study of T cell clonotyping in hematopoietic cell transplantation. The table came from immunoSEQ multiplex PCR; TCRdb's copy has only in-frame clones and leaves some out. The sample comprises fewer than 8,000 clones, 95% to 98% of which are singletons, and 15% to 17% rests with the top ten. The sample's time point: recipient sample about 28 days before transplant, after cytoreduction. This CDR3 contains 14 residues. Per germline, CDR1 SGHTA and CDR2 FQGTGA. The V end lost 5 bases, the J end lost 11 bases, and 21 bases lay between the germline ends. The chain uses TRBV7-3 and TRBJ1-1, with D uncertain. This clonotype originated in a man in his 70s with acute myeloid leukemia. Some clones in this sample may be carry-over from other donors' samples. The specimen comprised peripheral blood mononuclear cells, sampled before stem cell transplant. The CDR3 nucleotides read TGTGCCAGCAGCCCTCGTCTGGGCGCGAGAGAGGCTTTCTTT. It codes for CASSPRLGAREAFF.